This TCR beta chain comes out of a study of memory CD4+ T cells and cytomegalovirus serostatus (dated by TCRdb to about 2019). In the study overall: The cohort included around 33 healthy adults from Belgium, of whom 9 were CMV seropositive and 24 were CMV seronegative. The study sequenced CD4+ memory TCRbeta repertoires of a Belgian cohort with known cytomegalovirus serostatus to replicate a published TCR-based CMV serostatus classifier. The study at large found these results: On the Belgian cohort, the classifier based on the original framework reached a median bootstrapped AUC of 0.95, with a 95% CI of 0.76-1.00. Only CD4+CD45RO+ memory cells were sequenced, unlike the original study, which covered naive and memory CD4+ and CD8+ populations. The results were interpreted as suggesting that the CMV-associated TCR signature is largely present in the CD4+ memory repertoire. For predicting CMV serostatus, the median bootstrapped AUC was approximately 0.96 using the original framework and roughly 0.91 using a US-trained random forest. Among the 150 or so previously reported CMV-associated TCRbeta sequences, 67 showed up in the CD4+ memory repertoires, with each one found in between one and five individuals.

V gives up 7 bases and J gives up 0 bases, and the segment between their germline ends measures 7 bases. There are 13 amino acids in the CDR3, from cysteine to phenylalanine inclusive. Of the read, only the CDR3 DNA is kept; its 39 bases are in frame from base 1. CDR1 and CDR2 (LNHDA, SQIVND) derive from the germline V gene (reference sequence). Single viable CD3+CD4+CD8-CD45RO+ cells were sorted as memory CD4+ T cells on a FACSAria II. To determine CMV serostatus, a Roche Elecsys assay was used that detects serum IgG against CMV pp150, pp28, p38 and p52. After the samples were thawed, total CD4+ T cells were enriched through positive selection using CD4 magnetic microbeads. The samples came from a separate study whose specific focus was interrogating the CD4+ T cell memory repertoire. Peripheral blood mononuclear cells were isolated and cryopreserved according to standard operating procedures, and serum was kept at -80 degrees C. The staining relied on CD3-PerCP (BW264/56), CD4-APC (RPA-T4), CD45RO-PE (UCHT1) and CD8-Pacific Orange (3B5) antibodies, and Sytox blue was used to exclude non-viable cells.

Genomic DNA was extracted from sorted cells with the Quick-DNA Microprep Kit. Amplification of TCRbeta DNA was done with the immunoSEQ hsTCRbeta kit, following the protocol from the manufacturer. TCRbeta libraries were sequenced on an Illumina MiSeq instrument. Per the original workflow: Following removal of out-of-frame sequences, approximately 2.1 million distinct TCRbeta sequences were retained, with an average of roughly 62,000 per individual. Two values were used to score each individual: the count of under 200 previously reported CMV-associated TCRbeta sequences and the total count of productive distinct TCRbeta sequences. A beta-binomial model was reimplemented in Python, and scikit-learn random forests with default parameters were trained on US cohort data. Classifier performance on the Belgian cohort was summarized as median AUC with percentile confidence intervals calculated over 10,000 bootstrap iterations. Not all clones reach the TCRdb copy of this immuneACCESS table, which keeps in-frame sequences only. Checked studies attribute under half of the gap to unresolved V genes and leave the rest unexplained. That table gives V, J and clone size, and the DNA gave D and trimming. The sample has around 44,000 clones on record, 65% to 80% of them singletons. The ten biggest clones cover approximately 0.55% of the sample.

Note on this clone: The clone's antigen remains unknown. No much larger clone exists at a distance of one base, and base qualities are not known.

Specimen: memory CD4+ T cells from blood. The rearranged chain carries TRBV19 and TRBJ1-3; too little of a D gene remains to name it. The receptor was derived from an adult in good health and CMV-seronegative. At the DNA level, the sequence is TGTGCCAGTAAGGACTACTCTGGAAACACCATATATTTT. It encodes CASKDYSGNTIYF.